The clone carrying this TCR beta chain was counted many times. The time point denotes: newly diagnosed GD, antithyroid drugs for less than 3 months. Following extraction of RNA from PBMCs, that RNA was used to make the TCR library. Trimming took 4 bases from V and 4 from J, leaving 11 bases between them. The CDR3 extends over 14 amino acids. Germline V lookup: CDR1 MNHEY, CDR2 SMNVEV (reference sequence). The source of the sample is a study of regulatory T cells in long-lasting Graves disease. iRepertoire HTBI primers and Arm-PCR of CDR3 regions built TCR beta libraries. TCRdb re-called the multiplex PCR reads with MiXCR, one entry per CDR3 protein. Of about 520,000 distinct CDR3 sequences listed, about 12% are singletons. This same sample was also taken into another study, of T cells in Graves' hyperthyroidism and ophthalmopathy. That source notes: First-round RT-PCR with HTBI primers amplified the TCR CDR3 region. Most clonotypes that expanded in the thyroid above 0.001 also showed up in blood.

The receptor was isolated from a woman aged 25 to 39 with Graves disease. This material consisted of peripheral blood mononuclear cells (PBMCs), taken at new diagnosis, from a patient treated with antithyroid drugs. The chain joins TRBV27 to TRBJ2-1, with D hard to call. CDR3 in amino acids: CASSYTKNYNEQFF. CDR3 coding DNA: TGTGCCAGCAGTTACACCAAGAATTACAATGAGCAGTTCTTC.